The 25 T cell receptor beta chains below all came from one sample that was sequenced in a study of human T cells and chemical hapten exposure. One entry per CDR3 protein results from TCRdb running MiXCR on the RACE reads. The top ten hold 6.8% of the sample, which has some 71,000 distinct CDR3 sequences, under 13% seen once. Time point given: patch test 2, 6 weeks after DPC sensitization. Treatment given: therapeutic diphenylcyclopropenone sensitization with weekly scalp DPC. The sequenced sample was whole blood, obtained in connection with sensitization to the hapten diphenylcyclopropenone (DPC). These receptors came from a woman aged 45 to 65 with alopecia areata. Some clones in this sample may be carry-over from other donors' samples.

This clonotype has more than one count but fewer than ten. The chain joins TRBV20-1 to TRBJ2-7, with TRBD2 matching 16 bases. Trimming cost V 5 bases and J 4 bases; bases outside gene matches: 5. The CDR3 covers 15 residues. Germline CDR1 DFQATT, CDR2 SNEGSKA (reference sequence). The DNA of the CDR3 is TGCAGTGCTGTGGGACTAGCGGGAGGGTCTTACGAGCAGTACTTC. Protein product: CSAVGLAGGSYEQYF.

This clonotype has at least ten counts. The chain joins TRBV18 to TRBJ1-2; D ambiguous. CDR3 size: 15 residues. The V gene lost 2 bases and the J gene lost 3 bases, with 13 bases spanning the gap. Germline CDR1 and CDR2: KGHSH and LQKENI. In DNA form, the CDR3 reads TGTGCCAGCTCACCAACACCCTCCCGGGACTATGGCTACACCTTC. Encoded protein: CASSPTPSRDYGYTF. The complete variable domain, with remaining parts taken from reference TRBV18 and TRBJ1-2, reads NAGVMQNPRHLVRRRGQEARLRCSPMKGHSHVYWYRQLPEEGLKFMVYLQKENIIDESGMPKERFSAEFPKEGPSILRIQQVVRGDSAAYFCASSPTPSRDYGYTFGSGTRLTVV.

This sequence joins TRBV12-3 or TRBV12-4 and TRBJ2-7, with TRBD2 as a possible D gene (6 bases). The V end was cut by 8 bases, the J end by 7 bases, with 18 bases between. The CDR3 is made up of 13 amino acids. The CDR3 nucleotides are TGTGCCAGCCGGGGAGGTCCCACCTTAGAGCAGTACTTC. Amino acids: CASRGGPTLEQYF.

This clonotype was counted at least ten times. This rearrangement joins TRBV20-1 to TRBJ2-1; possibly TRBD2 for D (6 bases). Germline-derived CDR1 and CDR2 are DFQATT and SNEGSKA (reference sequence). The ends were cut back, 1 base at V and 0 bases at J, with 19 bases in the middle. The CDR3 runs 18 residues. The CDR3 DNA sequence: TGCAGTGCTAGAGTCCCCCTCCGGGACTCCCGCTCCTACAATGAGCAGTTCTTC. This gives the protein CSARVPLRDSRSYNEQFF.

This clonotype has more than one count but fewer than ten. The V and J genes are TRBV6-2 or TRBV6-3 and TRBJ2-7; no clear D gene. CDR1 and CDR2 (germline): MNHEY, SVGEGT. The CDR3 covers 14 residues. Trimming cost V 0 bases and J 2 bases, with 8 bases left between them. This chain's CDR3 is CASSYSLQAYEQYF. The CDR3 coding sequence is TGTGCCAGCAGTTACTCGCTACAAGCCTACGAGCAGTACTTC.

This clonotype was seen more than once but under ten times. This chain joins TRBV10-1 and TRBJ2-1; TRBD2 agrees at 9 bases. V was pared by 5 bases and J by 8 bases, with 4 bases of the junction left unmatched. CDR3 size: 13 residues. CDR1 is WNHNN, CDR2 SYGVQD, per germline (reference sequence). This CDR3 is CASSMGGGDEQFF. The CDR3 DNA reads TGCGCCAGCAGTATGGGCGGGGGGGATGAGCAGTTCTTC.

The sample holds a few counts of this clonotype. This chain connects TRBV7-6 to TRBJ2-3, with TRBD2 matching over 9 bases. The junction had 4 bases not matched to a gene; V was cut back by 1 base and J by 2 bases. Germline CDR1 is SGHVS and CDR2 is FNYEAQ. This CDR3 spans 16 amino acids. The CDR3 loop is CASSLGAGGFTDTQYF. The CDR3 DNA is TGTGCCAGCAGCTTAGGAGCGGGAGGCTTCACAGATACGCAGTATTTT.

As to this clonotype: One end of the junction fails to match germline, which may point to a read error. V gene TRBV4-2 combines with J gene TRBJ2-7, with 9 bases lining up with TRBD2. This CDR3 is built from 15 residues. Germline CDR1 LGHNA, CDR2 YNFKEQ. CDR3: CGSSQVAGVHYEQYF. CDR3 nucleotide sequence: TGTGGCAGCAGCCAGGTAGCGGGAGTCCACTACGAGCAGTACTTC.

The chain employs TRBV3-1 and TRBJ2-1; 15 nucleotides line up with TRBD2. Germline CDR1 LGHDT, CDR2 YNNKEL (reference sequence). This CDR3 comprises 18 residues. Trimming cost V 3 bases and J 6 bases; bases outside gene matches: 9. CDR3 nucleotide sequence: TGTGCCAGCAGCCAGGGACTAGCGGGAGGAATAAGTAGCAATGAGCAGTTCTTC. Translated, it gives CASSQGLAGGISSNEQFF.

This clonotype was seen many times. The J gene is TRBJ1-1, the V gene TRBV3-1, with a tentative D call TRBD1 (5 bases). This CDR3 comprises 14 residues. The germline V and J ends were trimmed by 5 bases and 1 base, with 11 bases remaining between them. Germline assignment: CDR1 LGHDT and CDR2 YNNKEL (reference sequence). The CDR3 DNA reads TGTGCCAGCAGCGAAGGGGCGGCGAACACTGAAGCTTTCTTT. This codes for CASSEGAANTEAFF. The variable domain in full, with the rest retrieved from reference TRBV3-1 and TRBJ1-1, is DTAVSQTPKYLVTQMGNDKSIKCEQNLGHDTMYWYKQDSKKFLKIMFSYNNKELIINETVPNRFSPKSPDKAHLNLHINSLELGDSAVYFCASSEGAANTEAFFGQGTRLTVV.

The rearrangement uses TRBV10-3 and TRBJ2-7; the match to TRBD2 covers 12 bases. Trimming at V came to 9 bases and at J to 5 bases, leaving 8 bases not matched to a gene. CDR1 is ENHRY and CDR2 is SYGVKD in the germline V gene. This CDR3 is 14 amino acids long. The CDR3 DNA follows: TGTGCCATTAGACTAGCGGGAGATGGGGACGAGCAGTACTTC. Translation: CAIRLAGDGDEQYF.

The chain couples TRBV6-1 to TRBJ2-1, with D possibly being TRBD2 (7 bases). Per the germline V gene, CDR1 is MNHNS and CDR2 is SASEGT. The length of the CDR3 is 15 residues. Trimming pared 8 bases from V and 7 bases from J, leaving 21 bases between. CDR3: CASAGDMNNPNEQFF. The CDR3 DNA follows: TGTGCCAGCGCGGGGGACATGAACAACCCAAATGAGCAGTTCTTC.

This clonotype was detected many times. The rearrangement uses TRBV7-9 and TRBJ2-2, with 7 bases fitting TRBD1. The CDR3 is 13 amino acids. V shed 5 bases and J 4 bases; nucleotides not matched to a gene: 1. Germline-derived CDR1 and CDR2 are SEHNR and FQNEAQ (reference sequence). The CDR3 loop is CASSHRGTGELFF. CDR3 bases: TGTGCCAGCAGCCACAGGGGCACCGGGGAGCTGTTTTTT.

The V call is TRBV24-1, the J call TRBJ2-5, with D possibly being TRBD1 (5 bases). Germline assignment: CDR1 KGHDR and CDR2 SFDVKD. Trimming left V 7 bases short and J 5 bases short, with 10 bases between. The CDR3 is made up of 12 amino acids. The chain's CDR3 is CATRTAHETQYF. CDR3 in DNA: TGTGCCACCAGGACAGCTCACGAGACCCAGTACTTC.

This clonotype has only a few counts. The CDR3 DNA reads TGTGCCAGCAGCCAACTAGGTGAACTCCACTTT. It encodes CASSQLGELHF. This chain links TRBV3-1 with TRBJ1-6; D is unresolved. The V gene lost 2 bases and the J gene lost 16 bases, with 9 bases spanning the gap. Germline V lookup: CDR1 LGHDT, CDR2 YNNKEL (reference sequence). The CDR3 is made up of 11 amino acids.

This clonotype was found many times. This sequence joins TRBV5-1 and TRBJ2-2; D not resolved. CDR3 length: 14 amino acids. Per germline, CDR1 SGHRS and CDR2 YFSETQ. Trimming removed 4 bases from V and 1 base from J, with 8 bases in between. The CDR3 region has the DNA TGCGCCAGCAGCGTCTTAAGGAACACCGGGGAGCTGTTTTTT. Amino acids: CASSVLRNTGELFF.

This clonotype was found many times. One end of the junction fails to match germline, which may point to a read error. The gene calls are TRBV14 and TRBJ2-1; the D is unclear. The germline V gene encodes CDR1 SGHDN and CDR2 FVKESK. The CDR3 covers 13 residues. CDR3 DNA: TGTGCCAGCACCCAAGGTGCTCCGGGCGAGCAGTTCTTC. Translated, it gives CASTQGAPGEQFF.

Ten or more counts support this clonotype. The chain employs TRBV29-1 and TRBJ2-1; 7 nucleotides align to TRBD2. This CDR3 spans 14 amino acids. The trim removed 4 bases at V and 6 bases at J, leaving 9 bases unmatched. Germline V CDR1 and CDR2: SQVTM, ANQGSEA. The CDR3 nucleotides read TGCAGCGTTGGGGGGGGATCATGGGGCAATGAGCAGTTCTTC. Protein sequence: CSVGGGSWGNEQFF.

J is TRBJ1-2 and V is TRBV30; D unclear. V was shortened by 3 bases and J by 0 bases, with 14 bases between the two germline ends. This CDR3 contains 15 residues. From germline, CDR1 is GTSNPN and CDR2 SVGIG (reference sequence). The CDR3 DNA is TGTGCCTGGAGCGCATTGAGGTCCTCTAACTATGGCTACACCTTC. Translation: CAWSALRSSNYGYTF.

The chain is built from TRBV5-1 and TRBJ2-3; D is perhaps TRBD2 (6 bases). The CDR3 spans 13 residues. Between the trimmed V and J ends, which lost 3 bases and 5 bases, there was a span of 10 bases. Germline CDR1 and CDR2: SGHRS and YFSETQ. Written as DNA, the CDR3 is TGCGCCAGCAGCTGGGCTAGCGAAGATACGCAGTATTTT. This codes for CASSWASEDTQYF.

The rearrangement uses TRBV9 and TRBJ1-1, with D possibly matching TRBD1 (5 bases). This CDR3 is 16 amino acids long. CDR1 is SGDLS, CDR2 YYNGEE, per germline. V shed 0 bases and J shed 2 bases, with 14 bases lying between them. CDR3 amino acids: CASSVGVGQGNTEAFF. In DNA form, the CDR3 reads TGTGCCAGCAGCGTAGGAGTGGGCCAGGGCAACACTGAAGCTTTCTTT.

The genes are TRBV20-1 and TRBJ2-1; D is perhaps TRBD2 (6 bases). This CDR3 is 14 amino acids long. The V and J ends lost 0 bases and 8 bases respectively, with 14 bases between them. The V gene's germline CDR1 is DFQATT and CDR2 SNEGSKA (reference sequence). DNA for the CDR3: TGCAGTGCTAGAGATTTTGGGTCTAGCGATGAGCAGTTCTTC. This gives the protein CSARDFGSSDEQFF.

In its sample, this clonotype was seen many times. The chain combines TRBV11-3 with TRBJ2-1, with 10 bases lining up with TRBD2. CDR3 length equals 13 residues. V lost 6 bases and J lost 5; bases outside the gene matches: 1. Per the germline V gene, CDR1 is SGHNT and CDR2 is YENEEA. The CDR3 loop is CASRGTSDNEQFF. DNA for the CDR3: TGTGCCAGCAGAGGGACTAGCGACAATGAGCAGTTCTTC.

This clonotype was seen more than once but under ten times. The chain carries TRBV20-1 and TRBJ2-7; 9 bases fit TRBD2. CDR1 is DFQATT and CDR2 is SNEGSKA in the germline V gene (reference sequence). The CDR3 totals 14 residues. After removal of 5 bases from V and 5 bases from J, the junction contained 10 bases not matched to a gene. Written as DNA, the CDR3 is TGCAGTGCTGCGAGCGGGAGGTCCCTTCACGAGCAGTACTTC. Translation: CSAASGRSLHEQYF.

As concerns this clonotype: A clone one base away is much larger, so this may be a read error. The CDR3 loop is CASSEIRVAEPQHF. CDR3 coding DNA: TGTGCCAGCAGTGAGATCAGGGTAGCGGAGCCCCAGCATTTT. V and J are TRBV2 and TRBJ1-5, with D maybe TRBD1 (5 bases). CDR3 size: 14 residues. The germline V and J ends were trimmed by 3 bases and 8 bases, with 14 bases remaining between them. Germline V gene data show CDR1 as SNHLY and CDR2 as FYNNEI.